Listed below are T cell receptor beta chains from one sample, sequenced in a study of OX40 agonist ivuxolimab in advanced cancers. The data were produced by immunoSEQ multiplex PCR, yet TCRdb's version contains in-frame clones alone and is incomplete. The sample records 70,000 to 95,000 clones, around 84% being singletons. The starting material was CD4+ or CD8+ T cells sorted from blood, obtained in a trial of the OX40 agonist ivuxolimab. These receptors originate from an adult with an advanced solid tumor such as melanoma, head and neck, liver or kidney cancer. The CDR3 runs from the conserved cysteine through the conserved F or W. D genes are given only for firm matches. Clone size is given for some rows only: seen once, a few or many times, or a class if the clone is expanded.

D	V	size	J	CDR3	DNA
.	TRBV19	once	TRBJ1-1	CASSIDSPRRNTEAFF	TGTGCCAGTAGTATAGACAGCCCCCGCCGAAACACTGAAGCTTTCTTT
.	TRBV11-2	.	TRBJ2-3	CASSLGFLGDRFTDTQYF	TGTGCCAGCAGCTTAGGGTTTTTAGGGGACCGATTCACAGATACGCAGTATTTT
.	TRBV5-6	.	TRBJ2-2	CASSLTITGELFF	TGTGCCAGCAGCTTGACAATAACCGGGGAGCTGTTTTTT
.	TRBV28	.	TRBJ1-6	CASSPQNSPLHF	TGTGCCAGCAGTCCCCAAAATTCACCCCTCCACTTT
TRBD1	TRBV27	.	TRBJ1-5	CASSFGTGASNQPQHF	TGTGCCAGCAGTTTCGGGACAGGGGCTAGCAATCAGCCCCAGCATTTT
TRBD2	TRBV11-2	.	TRBJ2-3	CASSLRAAGGPMTQYF	TGTGCCAGCAGCTTAAGGGCGGCGGGAGGGCCGATGACGCAGTATTTT
.	TRBV29-1	.	TRBJ2-6	CSVVDRANVLTF	TGCAGCGTTGTAGACCGGGCCAACGTCCTGACTTTC
TRBD2	TRBV10-3	.	TRBJ2-3	CAISTSGSTDTQYF	TGTGCCATCAGTACTAGCGGAAGCACAGATACGCAGTATTTT
TRBD1	TRBV10-1	.	TRBJ2-5	CASSERTGGGETQYF	TGCGCCAGCAGTGAGCGGACAGGGGGCGGAGAGACCCAGTACTTC
.	TRBV21-1	once	TRBJ2-2	CASSNQYVRTNTGELFF	TGTGCCAGCAGCAATCAATACGTAAGGACGAACACCGGGGAGCTGTTTTTT
TRBD2	TRBV11-1	.	TRBJ2-7	CASSWTSGNYEQYF	TGTGCCAGCAGCTGGACTAGCGGGAACTACGAGCAGTACTTC
.	TRBV28	.	TRBJ1-2	CASSLAGAGNYGYTF	TGTGCCAGCAGTTTAGCAGGGGCCGGAAACTATGGCTACACCTTC
TRBD1	TRBV4-2	.	TRBJ1-2	CASSQLGGEPGRYTF	TGTGCCAGCAGCCAACTAGGGGGCGAACCTGGCCGCTACACCTTC
.	TRBV6-5	few	TRBJ2-1	CASSYLAGKSYNEQFF	TGTGCCAGCAGTTACTTGGCCGGAAAAAGCTACAATGAGCAGTTCTTC
TRBD2	TRBV5-4	.	TRBJ2-1	CASSGGTSRQSYNEQFF	TGTGCCAGCAGCGGGGGGACTAGCCGTCAGTCCTACAATGAGCAGTTCTTC
.	TRBV5-4	.	TRBJ1-1	CASIPRGMNTEAFF	TGTGCCAGCATCCCGAGGGGGATGAACACTGAAGCTTTCTTT
.	TRBV18	.	TRBJ1-2	CASSPPQTYGYTF	TGTGCCAGCTCACCACCACAGACCTATGGCTACACCTTC
TRBD2	TRBV9	.	TRBJ2-3	CASSGAGGRDTQYF	TGTGCCAGCAGCGGGGCGGGAGGACGAGATACGCAGTATTTT
.	TRBV14	.	TRBJ2-7	CASSHQSNEQYF	TGTGCCAGCAGCCACCAGTCTAACGAGCAGTACTTC